A single TCR beta chain is shown here with its context. This clone appeared a single time. Its recognized antigen is unknown. It has no much larger one-base neighbor in the sample; base qualities were not kept. The receptor library was made with the immunoSEQ multiplex PCR assay. The table comes from immuneACCESS by way of TCRdb, which keeps in-frame sequences with V and J called. Part of the clones is missing from these tables; in studies checked, under half for an unresolved V gene and the rest for unknown reasons. The sample data list fewer than 50,000 clones, and more than 80% of these were observed just once. 0.7% to 0.85% of the sample goes to the ten largest clones. This sample is part of a study of control samples from healthy donors and cancer patients (dated by TCRdb to the early 2020s). The CDR3 numbers 15 residues from cysteine through phenylalanine. The only DNA kept is the CDR3, 45 bases in frame from the first base. The junction carries 14 bases between V and J, which are trimmed by 3 bases and 3 bases respectively. The germline V gene sets CDR1 to SGHDT and CDR2 to YYEEEE.

This TCR was sampled from a man under 40 with colorectal cancer. The chain joins TRBV5-6 to TRBJ2-3, with TRBD1 tentatively as D gene (6 bases match). The specimen sequenced was PBMCs. The base sequence is TGTGCCAGCAGCTGGGGGCGAAACAGGACAGATACGCAGTATTTT. The translation is CASSWGRNRTDTQYF. Joined to the reference TRBV5-6 and TRBJ2-3 proteins, this CDR3 gives the full variable domain: DAGVTQSPTHLIKTRGQQVTLRCSPKSGHDTVSWYQQALGQGPQFIFQYYEEEERQRGNFPDRFSGHQFPNYSSELNVNALLLGDSALYLCASSWGRNRTDTQYFGPGTRLTVL.